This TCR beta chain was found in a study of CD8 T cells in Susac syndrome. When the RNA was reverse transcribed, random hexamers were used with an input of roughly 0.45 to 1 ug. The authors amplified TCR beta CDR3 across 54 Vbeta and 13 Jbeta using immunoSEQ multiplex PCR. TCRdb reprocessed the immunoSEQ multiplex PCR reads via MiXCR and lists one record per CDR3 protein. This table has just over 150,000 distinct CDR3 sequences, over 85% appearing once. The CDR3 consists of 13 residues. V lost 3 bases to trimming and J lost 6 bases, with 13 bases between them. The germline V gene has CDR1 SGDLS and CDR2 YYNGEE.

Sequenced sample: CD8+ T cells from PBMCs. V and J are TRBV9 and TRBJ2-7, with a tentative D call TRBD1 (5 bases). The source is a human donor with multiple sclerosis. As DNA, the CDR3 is TGTGCCAGCAGCGCCGGACATAAGGCCGAGCAGTACTTC. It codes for CASSAGHKAEQYF.